This T cell receptor beta chain stems from a study of blood T cell repertoires in COVID-19. Study background: Italy, Spain and the United States were the sources of the convalescent and acute COVID-19 samples.

This CDR3 contains 16 residues. CDR1 MNHEY and CDR2 SMNVEV come from the germline V gene (reference sequence). Between the trimmed V and J ends, which lost 4 bases and 0 bases, there was a span of 12 bases. In the study's own analysis: Amplifying reference gene primers gave estimates of nucleated cell counts. TCRdb's copy holds only in-frame clones and misses some; the assay was immunoSEQ multiplex PCR. Clonal size and the V and J genes are those of that table, whereas D and trimming came from the DNA. Of 120,000 to 150,000 clones listed, 70% to 90% are singletons. J is TRBJ2-2 and V is TRBV27, with a tentative D call TRBD1 (6 bases). This clonotype originated in a woman in her thirties or forties who had recovered from COVID-19. Sequencing input: PBMCs or T cells enriched from blood (not recorded which). CDR3 loop: CASSWTDSPNTGELFF. Written as DNA, the CDR3 is TGTGCCAGCAGTTGGACGGACAGCCCGAACACCGGGGAGCTGTTTTTT.